The 4 T cell receptor beta chains below all came from one sample that was sequenced in a study of blood T cell repertoires in COVID-19. This table comes from immunoSEQ multiplex PCR, and its TCRdb copy is limited to in-frame clones, with some not included. The data show 350,000 or so clones, roughly nine tenths seen once. Sequenced input: peripheral blood. These receptors all come from a woman aged 60-70 years with COVID-19, enrolled during active disease.

This chain connects TRBV7-6 to TRBJ2-1, with 7 positions matching TRBD1. The CDR3 sequence is 16 residues long. V was clipped by 0 bases and J by 5 bases; unmatched bases: 7. Germline V gene data show CDR1 as SGHVS and CDR2 as FNYEAQ. In nucleotides, the CDR3 is TGTGCCAGCAGCTTAGCGTGGGACAGCAGAAACAATGAGCAGTTCTTC. Protein product: CASSLAWDSRNNEQFF. Using reference TRBV7-6 and TRBJ2-1 for the parts outside the CDR3, the full variable domain is GAGVSQSPRYKVTKRGQDVALRCDPISGHVSLYWYRQALGQGPEFLTYFNYEAQQDKSGLPNDRFSAERPEGSISTLTIQRTEQRDSAMYRCASSLAWDSRNNEQFFGPGTRLTVL.

The J gene is TRBJ1-6, the V gene TRBV10-2; tentative D call: TRBD1 (6 bases). The germline V gene encodes CDR1 WSHSY and CDR2 SAAADI. The length of the CDR3 is 15 residues. Trimming left V 3 bases short and J 5 bases short, with 11 bases between. The CDR3 region is CASSDGQGNNSPLHF. The CDR3 DNA follows: TGCGCCAGCAGTGATGGTCAGGGGAATAATTCACCCCTCCACTTT.

The V gene is TRBV7-2, the J gene TRBJ1-2, with TRBD1 identical over 7 bases. With 5 bases clipped from V and 7 bases from J, the junction kept 13 bases outside the gene matches. Germline V gene sequence: CDR1 SGHTA, CDR2 FQGNSA. The CDR3 has 15 amino acids. Here the CDR3 DNA reads TGTGCCAGCAGCACCCAGGGGGGAGCGACGTTTGGCTACACCTTC. Translating gives CASSTQGGATFGYTF.

The chain carries TRBV27 and TRBJ1-4, with 9 bases lining up with TRBD1. V was clipped by 5 bases and J by 6 bases; unmatched bases: 7. Germline values: CDR1 MNHEY, CDR2 SMNVEV (reference sequence). This CDR3 has 15 amino acids. CDR3 DNA sequence: TGTGCCAGCAGTCGCTCCGGGACAGGGTATGAAAAACTGTTTTTT. Its translation is CASSRSGTGYEKLFF.